This TCR beta chain was recorded in a study of cytomegalovirus exposure and HLA in healthy donors. Study-wide background: Inside one of the first data releases sat about 91 million unique TCRs taken from HLA-typed donors. General study findings and limits: Indistinguishability led to the exclusion of some V segments, TRBV6-2 and TRBV6-3 included. Association of fewer than 20,000 TCR beta sequences with HLA alleles was found at 0.05 false discovery rate in a later analysis.

The PCR used 60 Vbeta and 13 Jbeta primers. Produced via immunoSEQ multiplex PCR; TCRdb's table is partial and in-frame only. The sample holds roughly 190,000 clones, around 74% seen once. There are 13 residues in the CDR3. CDR1 ENHRY and CDR2 SYGVKD come from the germline V gene. Remarks on this clone: Antigen: not known. One end of the junction does not line up with germline, which may come from a read error.

The sample consisted of PBMCs. The V gene is TRBV10-3, the J gene TRBJ1-2; 9 bases map to TRBD1. The sequence was collected from a girl aged 10 to 17 in good health and CMV-seropositive. The CDR3 is CAMSGDRVGGYTF. The CDR3 DNA follows: TGTGCCATGAGTGGGGACAGGGTCGGAGGCTACACCTTC.